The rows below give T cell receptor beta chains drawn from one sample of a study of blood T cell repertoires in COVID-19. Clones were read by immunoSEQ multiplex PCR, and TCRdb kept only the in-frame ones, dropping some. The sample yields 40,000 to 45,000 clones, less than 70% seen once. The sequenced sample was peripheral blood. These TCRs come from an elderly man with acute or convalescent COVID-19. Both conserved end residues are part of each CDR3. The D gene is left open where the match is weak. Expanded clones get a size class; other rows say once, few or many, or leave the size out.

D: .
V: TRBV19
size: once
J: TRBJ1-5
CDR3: CASSASPVGQGNQPQHF
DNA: TGTGCCAGTAGTGCTAGCCCGGTGGGCCAGGGGAATCAGCCCCAGCATTTT

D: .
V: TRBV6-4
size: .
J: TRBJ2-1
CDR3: CASSDRGGSYNEQFF
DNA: TGTGCCAGCAGTGACAGGGGAGGCTCCTACAATGAGCAGTTCTTC

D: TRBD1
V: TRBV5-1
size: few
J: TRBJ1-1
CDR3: CASSLALTGDNTEAFF
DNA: TGCGCCAGCAGCTTGGCCCTGACAGGGGATAACACTGAAGCTTTCTTT

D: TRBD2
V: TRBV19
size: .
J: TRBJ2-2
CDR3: CASSIQLAVQGELFF
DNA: TGTGCCAGTAGTATCCAGCTAGCGGTCCAAGGGGAGCTGTTTTTT

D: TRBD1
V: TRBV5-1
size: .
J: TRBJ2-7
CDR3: CASSLYPPTGTSYEQYF
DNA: TGCGCCAGCAGCTTGTATCCCCCGACAGGGACGTCCTACGAGCAGTACTTC

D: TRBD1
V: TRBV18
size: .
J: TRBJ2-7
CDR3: CASSPAGGPYEQYF
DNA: TGTGCCAGCTCACCGGCAGGGGGCCCCTACGAGCAGTACTTC

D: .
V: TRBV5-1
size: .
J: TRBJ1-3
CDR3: CASSLNGAGSGNTIYF
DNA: TGCGCCAGCAGCTTGAATGGGGCAGGATCTGGAAACACCATATATTTT

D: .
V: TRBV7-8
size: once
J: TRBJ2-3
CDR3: CASSLEPGPRADTQYF
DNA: TGTGCCAGCAGCTTAGAACCCGGCCCTCGGGCAGATACGCAGTATTTT

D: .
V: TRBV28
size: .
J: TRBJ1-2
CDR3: CASSFPPNIVDPLTYGYTF
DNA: TGTGCCAGCAGTTTCCCGCCAAACATTGTGGATCCTCTGACTTATGGCTACACCTTC

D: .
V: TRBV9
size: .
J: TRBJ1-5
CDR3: CASSVAGQSNQPQHF
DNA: TGTGCCAGCAGCGTAGCAGGACAGTCCAATCAGCCCCAGCATTTT

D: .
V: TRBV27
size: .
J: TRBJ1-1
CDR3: CASSPTVWNTEAFF
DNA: TGTGCCAGCAGTCCCACTGTTTGGAACACTGAAGCTTTCTTT

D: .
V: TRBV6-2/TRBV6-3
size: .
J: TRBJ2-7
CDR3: CASSTLLASTSYEQYF
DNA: TGTGCCAGCAGTACCCTCCTGGCTAGCACCTCCTACGAGCAGTACTTC

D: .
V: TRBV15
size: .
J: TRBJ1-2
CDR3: CATSDEQAQRGYTF
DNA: TGTGCCACCAGCGATGAACAGGCGCAAAGGGGCTACACCTTC

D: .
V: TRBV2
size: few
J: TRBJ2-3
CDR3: CATFSDGKHSRTDTQYF
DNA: TGTGCCACATTTTCGGACGGGAAACATTCTCGCACAGATACGCAGTATTTT

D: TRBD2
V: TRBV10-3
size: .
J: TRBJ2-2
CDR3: CAISLSSGRNTGELFF
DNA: TGTGCCATCAGTCTTTCTAGCGGGAGAAACACCGGGGAGCTGTTTTTT

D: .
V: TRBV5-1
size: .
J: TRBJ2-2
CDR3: CASSPIRGTGELFF
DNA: TGCGCCAGCAGCCCGATTAGAGGTACCGGGGAGCTGTTTTTT

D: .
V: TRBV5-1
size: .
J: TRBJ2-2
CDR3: CASSSSGLGTGELFF
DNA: TGCGCCAGCAGTTCATCAGGGCTAGGCACCGGGGAGCTGTTTTTT

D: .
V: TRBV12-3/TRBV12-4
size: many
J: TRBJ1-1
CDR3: CASSLGPNTEAFF
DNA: TGTGCCAGCAGTTTAGGGCCGAACACTGAAGCTTTCTTT

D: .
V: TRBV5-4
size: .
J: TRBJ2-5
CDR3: CASSLSGSQETQYF
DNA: TGTGCCAGCAGCTTGAGCGGCAGCCAAGAGACCCAGTACTTC

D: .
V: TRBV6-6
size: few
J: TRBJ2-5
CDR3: CASSYSTTVRQETQYF
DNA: TGTGCCAGCAGTTACTCGACAACAGTGAGACAAGAGACCCAGTACTTC

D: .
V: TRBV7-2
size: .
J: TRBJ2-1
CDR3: CASSLYGNSYNEQFF
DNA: TGTGCCAGCAGCTTGTACGGGAACTCCTACAATGAGCAGTTCTTC

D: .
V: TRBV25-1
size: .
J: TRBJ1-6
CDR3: CASSDTGISALHF
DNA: TGTGCCAGCAGTGACACAGGGATTTCAGCCCTCCACTTT